The rows below give T cell receptor beta chains drawn from one sample of a study of T-cell memory formation after mild COVID-19. TCRdb reprocessed the 5' RACE reads via MiXCR and lists one record per CDR3 protein. The data show some 300,000 distinct CDR3 sequences, with about 20% seen just once and around 20% held by the top ten. The specimen was PBMCs or a T cell subset sorted from them (not recorded which). All receptors come from a man aged 18 to 35 who had mild COVID-19 (a few samples of this study predate the infection). Cell type and time point are not known. The CDR3 runs from the conserved cysteine through the conserved F or W. Rows give clone size only sometimes, using once, few, many, or a class for an expanded clone.

V gene: TRBV13; J gene: TRBJ2-7; clone size: NA; CDR3 protein: CASSFRGPTYEQYF
V gene: TRBV11-1; J gene: TRBJ2-5; clone size: NA; CDR3 protein: CASSSEQVRITGETQYF
V gene: TRBV25-1; J gene: TRBJ2-5; clone size: NA; CDR3 protein: CASSDGFIQETQYF
V gene: TRBV12-3/TRBV12-4; J gene: TRBJ2-7; clone size: NA; CDR3 protein: CASSWGRYEQYF
V gene: TRBV6-5; J gene: TRBJ1-2; clone size: many; CDR3 protein: CASSPAGAANYGYTF
V gene: TRBV24-1; J gene: TRBJ2-5; clone size: NA; CDR3 protein: CATSDLGEETQYF
V gene: TRBV5-1; J gene: TRBJ2-5; clone size: few; CDR3 protein: CASSLDPGGTQYF
V gene: TRBV5-4; J gene: TRBJ2-1; clone size: NA; CDR3 protein: CASRPTSGGAVDEQFF
V gene: TRBV5-6; J gene: TRBJ1-2; clone size: NA; CDR3 protein: CASRKGQDGYTF
V gene: TRBV2; J gene: TRBJ2-3; clone size: NA; CDR3 protein: CASAGSSTDTQYF
V gene: TRBV6-2/TRBV6-3; J gene: TRBJ2-1; clone size: NA; CDR3 protein: CDSSGQGAYEQFF
V gene: TRBV28; J gene: TRBJ2-1; clone size: NA; CDR3 protein: CASSISPGVPYNEQFF
V gene: TRBV5-1; J gene: TRBJ2-5; clone size: NA; CDR3 protein: CASSLAQGGGETQYF
V gene: TRBV12-3/TRBV12-4; J gene: TRBJ2-7; clone size: few; CDR3 protein: CASSPRGTGGPEQYF
V gene: TRBV27; J gene: TRBJ1-5; clone size: NA; CDR3 protein: CASRDNSNQPQHF
V gene: TRBV18; J gene: TRBJ2-3; clone size: NA; CDR3 protein: CASSPRHTDTQYF
V gene: TRBV4-1; J gene: TRBJ2-7; clone size: NA; CDR3 protein: CASSQVGVITKNYEQYF
V gene: TRBV4-3; J gene: TRBJ2-7; clone size: NA; CDR3 protein: CASSQTTAGSYEQYF
V gene: TRBV7-9; J gene: TRBJ2-5; clone size: few; CDR3 protein: CASSPNSPTVPQETQYF
V gene: TRBV7-2; J gene: TRBJ1-5; clone size: NA; CDR3 protein: CASSLAGSSHQPQHF
V gene: TRBV5-1; J gene: TRBJ2-1; clone size: NA; CDR3 protein: CASSLRAGYNEQFF
V gene: TRBV6-2/TRBV6-3; J gene: TRBJ2-5; clone size: NA; CDR3 protein: CASSYHPLRQTQYF
V gene: TRBV20-1; J gene: TRBJ2-3; clone size: few; CDR3 protein: CSARDPGTDTQYF
V gene: TRBV27; J gene: TRBJ2-3; clone size: NA; CDR3 protein: CASSSPWGDYTDTQYF
V gene: TRBV5-1; J gene: TRBJ2-3; clone size: many; CDR3 protein: CASSLLDPTTDTQYF
V gene: TRBV12-3/TRBV12-4; J gene: TRBJ1-1; clone size: few; CDR3 protein: CASNRDGRAEAFF
V gene: TRBV29-1; J gene: TRBJ2-6; clone size: few; CDR3 protein: CSAARSGANVLTF
V gene: TRBV12-3/TRBV12-4; J gene: TRBJ2-2; clone size: NA; CDR3 protein: CASSAEGVPGELFF
V gene: TRBV18; J gene: TRBJ2-7; clone size: few; CDR3 protein: CASSRGTGSLFTYEQYF
V gene: TRBV5-1; J gene: TRBJ1-2; clone size: NA; CDR3 protein: CASSLGRRRVGQGAEYGYTF
V gene: TRBV5-1; J gene: TRBJ2-1; clone size: few; CDR3 protein: CATRAGVGYNEQFF
V gene: TRBV12-3/TRBV12-4; J gene: TRBJ1-5; clone size: few; CDR3 protein: CASSRGQGVDQPQHF
V gene: TRBV4-1; J gene: TRBJ2-2; clone size: many; CDR3 protein: CASSLRGTGELFF
V gene: TRBV12-3/TRBV12-4; J gene: TRBJ1-2; clone size: NA; CDR3 protein: CASSFGLAGRYGYTF
V gene: TRBV2; J gene: TRBJ2-2; clone size: NA; CDR3 protein: CASSFLRGAGELFF
V gene: TRBV10-3; J gene: TRBJ2-1; clone size: NA; CDR3 protein: CAISETFDEQFF
V gene: TRBV5-5; J gene: TRBJ1-1; clone size: NA; CDR3 protein: CARKTHYSTEAFF
V gene: TRBV29-1; J gene: TRBJ1-1; clone size: NA; CDR3 protein: CSSHLAISTEAFF